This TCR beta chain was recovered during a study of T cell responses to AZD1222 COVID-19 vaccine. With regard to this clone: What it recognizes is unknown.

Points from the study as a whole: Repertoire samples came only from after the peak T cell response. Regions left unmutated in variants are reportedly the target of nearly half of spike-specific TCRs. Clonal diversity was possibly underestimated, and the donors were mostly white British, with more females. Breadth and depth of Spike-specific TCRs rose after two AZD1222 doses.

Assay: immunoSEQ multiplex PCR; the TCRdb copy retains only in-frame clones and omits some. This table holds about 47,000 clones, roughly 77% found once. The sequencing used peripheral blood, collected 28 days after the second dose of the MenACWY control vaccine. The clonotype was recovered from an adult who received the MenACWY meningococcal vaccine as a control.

CDR3 residues: CASSLVGGTTNYGYTF. The CDR3 coding sequence is TGTGCCAGCAGCTTAGTCGGGGGGACAACCAACTATGGCTACACCTTC. The rearrangement joins TRBV11-2 to TRBJ1-2; D is possibly TRBD1 (6 bases). The CDR3 totals 16 residues. Trimming cost V 1 base and J 2 bases, with 14 bases left between them. The germline V gene has CDR1 SGHAT and CDR2 FQNNGV.